This T cell receptor (beta chain) was sequenced in a study of blood T cell repertoires in COVID-19. V lost 3 bases to trimming and J lost 9 bases; unmatched junction nucleotides: 7. The germline CDR1 and CDR2 sequences are ENHRY and SYGVKD. The CDR3 loop spans 15 amino acids. The authors' processing: Nucleated cell counts were estimated from reference gene primer amplification. Libraries were prepared by immunoSEQ multiplex PCR; TCRdb keeps only in-frame clonotypes and omits some of them. V and J calls and clone size follow that table, whereas D and trimming were derived from the DNA. This sample has about 110,000 clones, with 80% to 90% found just once.

Sequenced material: peripheral blood. The sequence was obtained from a woman of 80 years or more with acute or convalescent COVID-19. The J gene is TRBJ2-3, the V gene TRBV10-3, with TRBD2 identical over 12 bases. CDR3 sequence reads: CAISEGLAGGLTQYF. The CDR3 bases are TGTGCCATCAGTGAAGGGCTAGCGGGGGGGTTAACGCAGTATTTT.